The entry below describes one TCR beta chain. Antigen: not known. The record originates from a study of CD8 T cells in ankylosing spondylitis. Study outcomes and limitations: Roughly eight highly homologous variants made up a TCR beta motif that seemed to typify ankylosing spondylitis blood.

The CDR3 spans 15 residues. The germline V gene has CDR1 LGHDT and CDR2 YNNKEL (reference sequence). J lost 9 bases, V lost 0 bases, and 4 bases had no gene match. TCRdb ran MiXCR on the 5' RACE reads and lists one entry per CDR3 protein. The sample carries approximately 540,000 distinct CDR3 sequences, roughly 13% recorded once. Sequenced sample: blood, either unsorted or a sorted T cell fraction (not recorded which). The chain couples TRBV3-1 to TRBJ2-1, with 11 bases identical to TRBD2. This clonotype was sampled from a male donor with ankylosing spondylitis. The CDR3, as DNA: TGTGCCAGCAGCCAAGATACTAGCGGGAGCGGTGAGCAGTTCTTC. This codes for CASSQDTSGSGEQFF.